This TCR beta chain stems from a study of chemoradiotherapy in HPV16-positive cancers. Study summary: Candidate HPV-specific clones and shared TCR motifs came from a couple of HPV16-positive patients.

As concerns this clone: No antigen is known for it.

General study points: HPV-responsive T-cell expansion during chemoradiotherapy was linked to improved recurrence-free survival in HPV16-positive patients. Non-HPV-specific T cells did not expand in tumors during treatment, whereas candidate HPV-specific clones and E7-related motifs did. Only a couple of HPV16-positive patients supplied the functional HPV-specificity definition.

Data came from immunoSEQ multiplex PCR; TCRdb stores just in-frame clones and leaves some out. The profile shows about 68,000 clones, 88% of them singletons. Germline V gene sequence: CDR1 MNHEY, CDR2 SVGAGI. This CDR3 region has 15 residues. The V end was cut by 3 bases, the J end by 1 base, with 9 bases between. This specimen was blood, taken from a patient who underwent chemoradiotherapy. V and J are TRBV6-5 and TRBJ2-2; D ambiguous. This TCR came from a human donor with HPV-associated anogenital cancer. The CDR3: CASSYNGRNTGELFF. The CDR3 nucleotides read TGTGCCAGCAGTTATAATGGAAGGAACACCGGGGAGCTGTTTTTT.